This TCR beta chain comes out of a study of TIL therapy for anti-PD-1-resistant metastatic lung cancer. Time point noted: pre-treatment sample, taken before nivolumab and TIL therapy. Pleural nodules or supraclavicular lymph nodes made up most of the excised metastases sampled. Patients then received nivolumab; progressors got lymphodepletion, TIL and IL-2. Germline CDR1 and CDR2: GTSNPN and SVGIG (reference sequence). Trimming left V 4 bases short and J 5 bases short, with 21 bases between. The CDR3 is 15 residues long. This was the immunoSEQ v3 assay. Libraries were sequenced to 1.5 million to 2.5 million read pairs (survey) or roughly 5-6.5 million (deep). Profiled with immunoSEQ multiplex PCR; TCRdb holds only in-frame clones, not every one. The sample has about 7,500 clones; roughly 70% are singletons.

The sequenced sample was tumor tissue, obtained at baseline. J is TRBJ2-7 and V is TRBV30, with D perhaps matching TRBD2 (5 bases). The receptor was derived from a person between 25 and 79 years old with non-small cell lung cancer. The CDR3 sequence: CAWTSGNLGSNEQYF. The CDR3 DNA is TGTGCCTGGACCTCCGGGAACCTGGGATCCAACGAGCAGTACTTC.